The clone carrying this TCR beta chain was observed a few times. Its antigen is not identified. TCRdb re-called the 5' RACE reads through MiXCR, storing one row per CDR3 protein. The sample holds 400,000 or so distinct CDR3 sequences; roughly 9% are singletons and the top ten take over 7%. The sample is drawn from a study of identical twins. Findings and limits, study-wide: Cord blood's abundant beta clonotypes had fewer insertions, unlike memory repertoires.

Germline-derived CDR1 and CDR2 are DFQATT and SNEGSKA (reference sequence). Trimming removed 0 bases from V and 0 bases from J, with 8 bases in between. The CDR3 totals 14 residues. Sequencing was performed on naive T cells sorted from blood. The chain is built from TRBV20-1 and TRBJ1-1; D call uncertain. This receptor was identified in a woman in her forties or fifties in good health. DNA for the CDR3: TGCAGTGCTAGAGATTGGCAGATGAACACTGAAGCTTTCTTT. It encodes CSARDWQMNTEAFF.